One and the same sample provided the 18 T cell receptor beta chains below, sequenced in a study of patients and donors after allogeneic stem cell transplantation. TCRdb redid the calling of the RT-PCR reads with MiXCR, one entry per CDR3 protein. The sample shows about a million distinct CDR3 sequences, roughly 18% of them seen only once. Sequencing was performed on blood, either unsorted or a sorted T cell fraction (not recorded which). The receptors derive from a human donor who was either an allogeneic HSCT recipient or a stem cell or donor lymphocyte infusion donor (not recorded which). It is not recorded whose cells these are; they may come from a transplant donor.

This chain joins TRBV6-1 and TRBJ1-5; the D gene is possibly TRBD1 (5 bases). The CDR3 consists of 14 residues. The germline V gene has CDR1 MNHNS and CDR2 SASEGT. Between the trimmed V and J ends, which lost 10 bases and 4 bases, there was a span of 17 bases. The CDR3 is CATRGPGSNQPQHF. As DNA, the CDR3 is TGTGCCACGAGGGGTCCGGGCAGTAATCAGCCCCAGCATTTT.

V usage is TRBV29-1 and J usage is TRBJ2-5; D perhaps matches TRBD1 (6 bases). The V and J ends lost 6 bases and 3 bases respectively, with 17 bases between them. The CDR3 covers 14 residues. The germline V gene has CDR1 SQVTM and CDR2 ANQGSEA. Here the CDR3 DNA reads TGCAGCGTACCGGGACACGGAAGGGAAGAGACCCAGTACTTC. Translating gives CSVPGHGREETQYF.

Written as DNA, the CDR3 is TGCAGTGCTAGAGCAGGGTCGAACCCCTACAATGAGCAGTTCTTC. Protein product: CSARAGSNPYNEQFF. This chain connects TRBV20-1 to TRBJ2-1; a weak D match, TRBD1 (5 bases). This CDR3 is 15 amino acids long. Germline V gives CDR1 DFQATT, CDR2 SNEGSKA (reference sequence). V was pared by 1 base and J by 2 bases, with 12 bases between.

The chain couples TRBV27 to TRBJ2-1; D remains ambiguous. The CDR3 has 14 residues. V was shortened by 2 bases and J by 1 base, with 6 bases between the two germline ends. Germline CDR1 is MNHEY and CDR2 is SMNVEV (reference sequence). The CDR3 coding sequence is TGTGCCAGCAGTTTAATGGGGTCCTACAATGAGCAGTTCTTC. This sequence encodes CASSLMGSYNEQFF.

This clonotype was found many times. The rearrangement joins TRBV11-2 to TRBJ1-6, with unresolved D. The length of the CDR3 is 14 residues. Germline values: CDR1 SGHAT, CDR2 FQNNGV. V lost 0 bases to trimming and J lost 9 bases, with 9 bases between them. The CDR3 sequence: CASSLDPPRSPLHF. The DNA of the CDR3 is TGTGCCAGCAGCTTAGACCCGCCCCGTTCACCCCTCCACTTT. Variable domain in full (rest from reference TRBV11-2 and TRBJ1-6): EAGVAQSPRYKIIEKRQSVAFWCNPISGHATLYWYQQILGQGPKLLIQFQNNGVVDDSQLPKDRFSAERLKGVDSTLKIQPAKLEDSAVYLCASSLDPPRSPLHFGNGTRLTVT.

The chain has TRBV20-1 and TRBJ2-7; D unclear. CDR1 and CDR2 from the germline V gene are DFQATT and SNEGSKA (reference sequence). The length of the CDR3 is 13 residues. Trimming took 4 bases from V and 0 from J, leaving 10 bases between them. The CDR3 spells CSATYSDSYEQYF. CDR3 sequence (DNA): TGCAGTGCTACTTATTCGGACTCCTACGAGCAGTACTTC.

CDR3 in amino acids: CASSLFGTQGRNEQFF. CDR3 DNA sequence: TGTGCCAGCAGTCTGTTTGGGACCCAAGGTAGAAATGAGCAGTTCTTC. This rearrangement joins TRBV28 to TRBJ2-1; the D gene could be TRBD1 or TRBD2 (5 bases each). This CDR3 is built from 16 residues. CDR1 is MDHEN, CDR2 SYDVKM, per germline. V was shortened by 5 bases and J by 7 bases, with 21 bases between the two germline ends.

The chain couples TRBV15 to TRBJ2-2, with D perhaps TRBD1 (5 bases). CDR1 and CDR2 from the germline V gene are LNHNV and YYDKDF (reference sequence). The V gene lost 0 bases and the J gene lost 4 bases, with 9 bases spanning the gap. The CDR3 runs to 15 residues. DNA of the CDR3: TGTGCCACCAGCAGAGAGGGAAGGGGCACCGGGGAGCTGTTTTTT. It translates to CATSREGRGTGELFF.

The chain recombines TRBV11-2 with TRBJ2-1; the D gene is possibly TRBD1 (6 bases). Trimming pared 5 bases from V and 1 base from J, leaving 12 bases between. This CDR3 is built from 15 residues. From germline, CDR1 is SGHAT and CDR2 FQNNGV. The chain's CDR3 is CASSQQGISYNEQFF. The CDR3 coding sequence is TGTGCCAGCAGCCAACAGGGTATATCCTACAATGAGCAGTTCTTC.

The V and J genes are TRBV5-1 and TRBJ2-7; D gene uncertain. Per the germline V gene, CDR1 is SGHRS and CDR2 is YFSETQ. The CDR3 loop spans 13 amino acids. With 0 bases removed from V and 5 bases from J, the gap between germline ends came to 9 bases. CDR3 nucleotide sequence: TGCGCCAGCAGCTTGGCACCAGAGCACGAGCAGTACTTC. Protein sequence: CASSLAPEHEQYF.

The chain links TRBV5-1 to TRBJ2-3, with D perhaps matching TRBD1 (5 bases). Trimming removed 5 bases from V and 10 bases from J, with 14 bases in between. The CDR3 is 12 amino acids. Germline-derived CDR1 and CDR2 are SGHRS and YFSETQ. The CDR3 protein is CASSTGSNSQYF. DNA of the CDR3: TGCGCCAGCAGTACAGGTTCGAATTCGCAGTATTTT. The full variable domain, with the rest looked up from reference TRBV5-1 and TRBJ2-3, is KAGVTQTPRYLIKTRGQQVTLSCSPISGHRSVSWYQQTPGQGLQFLFEYFSETQRNKGNFPGRFSGRQFSNSRSEMNVSTLELGDSALYLCASSTGSNSQYFGPGTRLTVL.

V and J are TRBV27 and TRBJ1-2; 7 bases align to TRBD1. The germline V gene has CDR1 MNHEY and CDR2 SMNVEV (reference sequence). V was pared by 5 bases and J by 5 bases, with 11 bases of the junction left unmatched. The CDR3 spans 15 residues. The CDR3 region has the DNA TGTGCCAGCAGTCCCTTGGACAGGCGTCAATATGGCTACACCTTC. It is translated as CASSPLDRRQYGYTF.

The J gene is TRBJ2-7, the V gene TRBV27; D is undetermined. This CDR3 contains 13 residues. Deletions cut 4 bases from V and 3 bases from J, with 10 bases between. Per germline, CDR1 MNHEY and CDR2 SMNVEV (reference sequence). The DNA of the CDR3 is TGTGCCAGCAGTTACCGTCGTAGCTACGAGCAGTACTTC. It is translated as CASSYRRSYEQYF.

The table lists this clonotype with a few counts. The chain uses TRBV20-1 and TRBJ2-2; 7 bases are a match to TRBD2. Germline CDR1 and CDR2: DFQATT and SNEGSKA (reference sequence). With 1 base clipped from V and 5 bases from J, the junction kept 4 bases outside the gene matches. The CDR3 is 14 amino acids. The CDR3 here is CSARVPGGTGELFF. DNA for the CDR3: TGCAGTGCTAGAGTCCCGGGAGGTACCGGGGAGCTGTTTTTT.

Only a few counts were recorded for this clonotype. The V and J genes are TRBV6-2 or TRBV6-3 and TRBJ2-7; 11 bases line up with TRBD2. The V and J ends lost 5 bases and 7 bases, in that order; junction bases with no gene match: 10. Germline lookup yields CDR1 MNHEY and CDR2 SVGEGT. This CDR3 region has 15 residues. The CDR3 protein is CASSPTSGGEWEQYF. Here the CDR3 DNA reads TGTGCCAGCAGTCCTACTAGCGGGGGAGAATGGGAGCAGTACTTC.

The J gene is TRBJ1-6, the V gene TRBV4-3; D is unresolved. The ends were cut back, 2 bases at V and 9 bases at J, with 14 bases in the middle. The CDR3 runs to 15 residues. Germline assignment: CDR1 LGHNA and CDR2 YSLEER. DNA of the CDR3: TGCGCCAGCAGCCAATTTATAGAGGGCAGTTCACCCCTCCACTTT. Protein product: CASSQFIEGSSPLHF.

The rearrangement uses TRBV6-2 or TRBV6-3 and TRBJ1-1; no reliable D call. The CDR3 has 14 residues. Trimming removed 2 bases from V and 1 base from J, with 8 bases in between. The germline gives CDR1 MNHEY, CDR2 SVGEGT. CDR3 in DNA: TGTGCCAGCAGTTACCCGCGACAGAACACTGAAGCTTTCTTT. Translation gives CASSYPRQNTEAFF.

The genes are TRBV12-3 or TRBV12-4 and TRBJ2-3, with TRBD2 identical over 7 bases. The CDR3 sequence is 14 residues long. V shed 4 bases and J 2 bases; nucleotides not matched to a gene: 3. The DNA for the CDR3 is TGTGCCAGCAGTTGGGGGGGACCCACAGATACGCAGTATTTT. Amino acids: CASSWGGPTDTQYF.